The subject of this entry is one T cell receptor beta chain. This clone has just a few counts. The antigen this receptor binds is unknown. No base-level quality is on record; no much larger clone is a single base apart. The data were obtained in a study of cytotoxic CD8 clonotypes in ibrutinib-treated CLL (dated by TCRdb to the early 2020s). Some background on the complete study: The cohort had 11 to 12 relapsed/refractory and around 14 treatment-naive patients; some 17 were IGHV unmutated. Partial responses were observed in about 24 patients and complete responses in 2; after a median follow-up of 68 months, remission was maintained in 14 patients and progression was observed in some 12. Samples at response were collected after a median of 12 months of treatment, with a range of 6 to 36 months. On average, each sample yielded 250,000 to 300,000 productive templates and tens of thousands of productive rearrangements. Of the 90 or so participants in the trial, approximately 26 had longitudinal samples available. Cryopreserved peripheral blood mononuclear cells were collected before treatment, at response, and at either disease progression or sustained remission. Every sample from remission and from progressive disease was obtained while the patients were still on ibrutinib.

The CDR3 runs 14 residues from the cysteine to the phenylalanine. Kept here is only the CDR3 DNA, which spans 42 bases and is read in frame from base 1. The CDR1 and CDR2 encoded by the germline V gene are SQVTM and ANQGSEA. V loses 6 bases, J loses 0 bases, and the germline ends lie 12 bases apart. The goal of deep resolution MiSeq sequencing was a depth between 1 in 1 million and 1 in 200,000 T cells, and coverage averaged 10x per clonotype. TCR beta libraries were generated with the immunoSEQ hsTCRB Kit. As for the original processing: The data were analyzed with ImmunoSEQ Analyzer and ImmunoSEQ Data Assistant, and V, D and J gene assignments followed IMGT definitions. Clonality was computed as one minus normalized Shannon entropy of productive rearrangement frequencies, ranging from 0 to 1. Only overrepresented clonotypes making up at least 0.05% of each patient's repertoire were included in the public clonotype analysis. Thirteen repertoires from age-matched healthy donors, obtained from immuneACCESS, served as clonality controls. Imported from immuneACCESS, the table was reduced by TCRdb to in-frame sequences with V and J called. These copies leave out some clones; in studies compared against another copy, an unresolved V gene accounts for under half, and the cause of the remainder is not known. That table is the source of V, J and clone size, and D and trimming were worked out from the DNA. In all, the sample holds roughly 40,000 clones, and 68% of those were seen once. Less than 7.5% of the sample lies in the top ten.

Per the publication, the time point label means: progressive disease on ibrutinib. For TCR beta library preparation, approximately 1.8 micrograms of genomic DNA was extracted from cryopreserved PBMCs. High-throughput TCR beta sequencing was performed on longitudinal blood samples from CLL patients receiving ibrutinib monotherapy. Patients were enrolled in a phase 2 open-label single-center ibrutinib monotherapy trial. Points the paper makes about the study in general: An increase in clonality was observed at ibrutinib response, with clonality remaining stable during sustained remission and falling back toward baseline at progression. At baseline, clonality was higher than in age-matched healthy donors and showed a strong correlation with circulating CD8+ T-cell counts. Public clonotypes were rare and either shrank or stayed stable during treatment, and the rise in clonality at ibrutinib response reflected expansion of private clonotypes. Sustained-remission and progressing patients did not have matched sampling times, and lymph node repertoires were not examined.

Sequencing used PBMCs, obtained at disease progression, from a patient treated with ibrutinib. The receptor's source is a human donor with chronic lymphocytic leukemia. The receptor chain draws on TRBV29-1 and TRBJ2-1; the D gene is possibly TRBD1 or TRBD2, each agreeing over 5 bases. The CDR3: CSVTPGSSYNEQFF. Read as DNA, the sequence is TGCAGCGTGACCCCAGGGAGCTCCTACAATGAGCAGTTCTTC.